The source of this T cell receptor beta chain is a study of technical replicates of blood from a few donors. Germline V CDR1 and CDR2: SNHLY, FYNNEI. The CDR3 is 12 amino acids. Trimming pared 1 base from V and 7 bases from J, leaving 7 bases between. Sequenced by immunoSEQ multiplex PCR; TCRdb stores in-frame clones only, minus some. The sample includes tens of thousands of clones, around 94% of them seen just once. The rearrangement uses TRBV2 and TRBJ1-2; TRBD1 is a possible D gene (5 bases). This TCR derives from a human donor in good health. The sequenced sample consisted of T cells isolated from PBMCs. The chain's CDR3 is CASSEGGGGYTF. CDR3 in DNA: TGTGCCAGCAGTGAAGGGGGCGGTGGCTACACCTTC.